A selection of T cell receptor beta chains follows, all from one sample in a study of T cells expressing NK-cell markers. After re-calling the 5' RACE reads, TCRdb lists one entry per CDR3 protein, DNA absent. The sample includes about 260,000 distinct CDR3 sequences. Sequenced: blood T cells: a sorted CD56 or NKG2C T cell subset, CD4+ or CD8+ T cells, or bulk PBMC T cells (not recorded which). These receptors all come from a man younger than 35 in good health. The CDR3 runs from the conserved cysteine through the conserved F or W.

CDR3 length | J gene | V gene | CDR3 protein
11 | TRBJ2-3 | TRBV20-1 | CSAPEGHTQYF
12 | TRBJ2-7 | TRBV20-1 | CSARLITYERYF
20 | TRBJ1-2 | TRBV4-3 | CASSQATIGTGAAVRYGYTF
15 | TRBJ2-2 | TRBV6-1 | CASSTGQRNTGELFF
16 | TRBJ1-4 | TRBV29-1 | CSAAFLGPRTNEKLFF
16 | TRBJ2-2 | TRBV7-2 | CASSPRQAGGSGELFF
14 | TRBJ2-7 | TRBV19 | CASSDPGLNYEQYF
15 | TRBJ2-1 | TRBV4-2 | CASSQEVGTHAEQFF
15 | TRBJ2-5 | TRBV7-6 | CASSLGGGAYETQYF
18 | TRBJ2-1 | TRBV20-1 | CSARLDRGLAGFYNEQFF
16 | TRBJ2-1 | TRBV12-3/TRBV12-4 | CASTPRGGLAYNEQFF
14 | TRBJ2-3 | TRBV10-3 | CAIKGTGIGDTQYF
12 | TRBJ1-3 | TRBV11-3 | CASSRFGNTIYF
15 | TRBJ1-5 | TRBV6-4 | CASSVGHDSNQPQHF
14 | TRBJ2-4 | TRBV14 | CASSQAGRGNIQYF
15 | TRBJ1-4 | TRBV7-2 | CASSLSPLGYEKLFF
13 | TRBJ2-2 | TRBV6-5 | CASSYRVAGELFF
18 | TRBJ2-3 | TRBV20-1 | CSARDLSGRAVGTDTQYF
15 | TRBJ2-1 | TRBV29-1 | CSVESGLATYNEQFF
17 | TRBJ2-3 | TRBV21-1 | CASSDPDGSGNTDTQYF
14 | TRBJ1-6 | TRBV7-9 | CASQGGTYNSPLHF
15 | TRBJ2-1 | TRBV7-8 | CASSSRASVYNEQFF
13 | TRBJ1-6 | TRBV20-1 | CSATGQGNSPLHF
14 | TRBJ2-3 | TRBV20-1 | CSAMEGPGTDTQYF
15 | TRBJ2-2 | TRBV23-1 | CASSQPGQHSGELFF
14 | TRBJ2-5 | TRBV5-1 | CASSSPGQQETQYF
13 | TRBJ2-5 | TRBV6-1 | CASSRTGPGTQYF
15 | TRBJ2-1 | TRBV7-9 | CASSTGASGWNEQFF
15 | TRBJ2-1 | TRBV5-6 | CASSLRGAGYNEQFF
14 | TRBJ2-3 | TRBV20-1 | CSGFWTARADTQYF
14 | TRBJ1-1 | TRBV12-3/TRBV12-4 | CASSLELGNTEAFF
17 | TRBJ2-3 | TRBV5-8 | CASSQGVAGGPIDTQYF
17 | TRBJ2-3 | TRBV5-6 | CASSQARDRRYTDTQYF
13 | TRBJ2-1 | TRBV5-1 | CASNRGWGDEQFF
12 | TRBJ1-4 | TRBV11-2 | CASSSFGEKLFF
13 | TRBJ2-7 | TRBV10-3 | CAIKRTDGYEQYF
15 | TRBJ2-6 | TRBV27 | CASSLSVSGANVLTF
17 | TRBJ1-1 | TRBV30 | CAWSVKLGAFMNTEAFF
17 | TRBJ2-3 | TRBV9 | CASSGRQRVLSTDTQYF
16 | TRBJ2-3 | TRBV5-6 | CASSLSAELITDTQYF
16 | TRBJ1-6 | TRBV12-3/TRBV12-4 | CASRSTGSVRNSPLHF
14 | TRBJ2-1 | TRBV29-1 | CSTSGTSSTLRQFF
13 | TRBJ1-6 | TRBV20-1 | CSAIEGDNSPLHF
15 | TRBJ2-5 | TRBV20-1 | CSARTHLIFQETQYF
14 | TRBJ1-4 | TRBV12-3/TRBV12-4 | CASTPTGMRGKLFF
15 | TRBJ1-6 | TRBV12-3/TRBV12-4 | CASSLGGTRASPLHF
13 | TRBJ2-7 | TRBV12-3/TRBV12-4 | CASSLSTGYEQYF
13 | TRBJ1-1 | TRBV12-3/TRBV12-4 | CATTNPMNTEAFF
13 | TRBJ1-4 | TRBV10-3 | CATGQDVGEKLFF
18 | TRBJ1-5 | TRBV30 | CAWSERDRGRNGNQPQHF